This TCR beta chain was documented in a study of cytotoxic CD8 clonotypes in ibrutinib-treated CLL. Study-wide context: Treatment had run for a median roughly 13 months, range 6 to 36, when response samples were taken. Whole-study results and caveats: Baseline clonality, higher than in age-matched healthy donors, tracked circulating CD8+ T-cell counts.

On this clone: The antigen is not known.

The source of approximately 1.9 micrograms of genomic DNA for TCR beta libraries was cryopreserved PBMCs. Profiled with immunoSEQ multiplex PCR; TCRdb holds only in-frame clones, not every one. Here the sample spans 15,000 to 20,000 clones, about 65% being singletons. The starting material was PBMCs, obtained before ibrutinib treatment. This receptor was taken from a human donor with chronic lymphocytic leukemia.

The CDR3 bases are TGTGCCAGCAGTGGACAGGGAGGGAACACTGAAGCTTTCTTT. The encoded protein is CASSGQGGNTEAFF. The V and J genes are TRBV11-1 and TRBJ1-1; 8 positions agree with TRBD1. CDR1 and CDR2 from the germline V gene are SGHAT and FQDESV (reference sequence). This CDR3 has 14 residues. The V and J ends lost 6 bases and 1 base, in that order; junction bases with no gene match: 4.